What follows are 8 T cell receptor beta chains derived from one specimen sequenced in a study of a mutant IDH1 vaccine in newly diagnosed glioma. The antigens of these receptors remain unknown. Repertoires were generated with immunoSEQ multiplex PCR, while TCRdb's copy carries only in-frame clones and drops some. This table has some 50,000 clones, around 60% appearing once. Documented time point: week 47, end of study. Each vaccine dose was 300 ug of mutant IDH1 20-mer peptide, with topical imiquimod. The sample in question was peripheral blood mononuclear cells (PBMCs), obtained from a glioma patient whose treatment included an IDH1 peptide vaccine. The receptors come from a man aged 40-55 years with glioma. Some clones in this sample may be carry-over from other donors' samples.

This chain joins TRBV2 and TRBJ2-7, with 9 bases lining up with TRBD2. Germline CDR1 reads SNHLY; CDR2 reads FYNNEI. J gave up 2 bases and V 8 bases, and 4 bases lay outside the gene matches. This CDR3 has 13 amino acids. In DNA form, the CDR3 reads TGTGCCAGCTCAGCGGGGGGAGCCTACGAGCAGTACTTC. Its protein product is CASSAGGAYEQYF. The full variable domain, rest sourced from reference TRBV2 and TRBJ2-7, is EPEVTQTPSHQVTQMGQEVILRCVPISNHLYFYWYRQILGQKVEFLVSFYNNEISEKSEIFDDQFSVERPDGSNFTLKIRSTKLEDSAMYFCASSAGGAYEQYFGPGTRLTVT.

CDR3 nucleotide sequence: TGTGCCAGCAGCTTCTCCTCGTATACAGCCTACGAGCAGTACTTC. This gives the protein CASSFSSYTAYEQYF. The chain joins TRBV7-9 to TRBJ2-7; no reliable D call. The CDR3 consists of 15 residues. V was shortened by 3 bases and J by 2 bases, with 14 bases between the two germline ends. Germline assignment: CDR1 SEHNR and CDR2 FQNEAQ (reference sequence).

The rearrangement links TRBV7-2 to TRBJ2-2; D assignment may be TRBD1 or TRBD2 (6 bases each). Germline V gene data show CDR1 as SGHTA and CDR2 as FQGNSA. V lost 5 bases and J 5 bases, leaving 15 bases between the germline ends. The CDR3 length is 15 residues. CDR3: CASSNRGAGTGELFF. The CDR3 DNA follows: TGTGCCAGCAGCAATAGGGGGGCCGGGACCGGGGAGCTGTTTTTT.

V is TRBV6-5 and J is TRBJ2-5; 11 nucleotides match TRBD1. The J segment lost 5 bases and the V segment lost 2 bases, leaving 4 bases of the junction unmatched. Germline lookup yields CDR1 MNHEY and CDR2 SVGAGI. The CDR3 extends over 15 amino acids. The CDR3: CASSYQDRGLETQYF. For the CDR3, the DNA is TGTGCCAGCAGTTACCAGGACAGGGGGCTGGAGACCCAGTACTTC.

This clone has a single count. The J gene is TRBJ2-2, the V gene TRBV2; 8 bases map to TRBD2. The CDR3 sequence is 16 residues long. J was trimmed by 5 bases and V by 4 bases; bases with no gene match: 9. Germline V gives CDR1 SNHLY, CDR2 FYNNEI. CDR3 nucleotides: TGTGCCAGCAGTGGAACGGGGGGGCCGGGGACCGGGGAGCTGTTTTTT. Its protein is CASSGTGGPGTGELFF.

The CDR3 is CASSLAAVKDGNTIYF. For the CDR3, the DNA is TGCGCCAGCAGCTTGGCAGCCGTAAAGGATGGAAACACCATATATTTT. The chain joins TRBV5-1 to TRBJ1-3, with no clear D. Germline V lookup: CDR1 SGHRS, CDR2 YFSETQ. This CDR3 is 16 amino acids long. V shed 0 bases and J shed 3 bases, with 13 bases lying between them.

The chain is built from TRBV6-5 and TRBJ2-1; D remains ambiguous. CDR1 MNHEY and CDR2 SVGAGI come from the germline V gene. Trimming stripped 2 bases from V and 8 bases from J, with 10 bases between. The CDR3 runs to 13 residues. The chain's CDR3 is CASSYATTYEQFF. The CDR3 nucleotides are TGTGCCAGCAGTTACGCCACCACCTATGAGCAGTTCTTC.

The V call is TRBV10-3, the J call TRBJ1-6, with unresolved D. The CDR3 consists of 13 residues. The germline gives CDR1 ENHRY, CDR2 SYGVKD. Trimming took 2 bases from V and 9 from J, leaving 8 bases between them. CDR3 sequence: CAISEPGVSPLHF. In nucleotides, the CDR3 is TGTGCCATCAGTGAGCCCGGGGTTTCACCCCTCCACTTT.